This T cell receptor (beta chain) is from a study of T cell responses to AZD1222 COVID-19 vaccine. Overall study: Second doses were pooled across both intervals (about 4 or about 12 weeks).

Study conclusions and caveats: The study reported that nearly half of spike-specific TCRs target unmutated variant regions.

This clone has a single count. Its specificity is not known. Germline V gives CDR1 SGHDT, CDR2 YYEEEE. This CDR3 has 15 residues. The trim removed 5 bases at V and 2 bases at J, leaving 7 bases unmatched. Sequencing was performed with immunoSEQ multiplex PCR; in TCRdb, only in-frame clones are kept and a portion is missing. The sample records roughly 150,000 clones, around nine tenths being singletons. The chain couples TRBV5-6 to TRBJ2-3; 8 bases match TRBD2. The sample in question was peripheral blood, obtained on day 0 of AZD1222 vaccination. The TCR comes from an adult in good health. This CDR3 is CASSISGIFTDTQYF. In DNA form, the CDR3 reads TGTGCCAGCAGTATTAGCGGGATATTCACAGATACGCAGTATTTT.